Sequencing of this TCR beta chain was carried out in a study of cytomegalovirus exposure and HLA in healthy donors (dated by TCRdb to about 2017). With respect to the entire study: An earlier analysis of 587 of the donors reported around 280 Gb of sequence data and 100 million to 120 million unique TCR beta sequences obtained from about 179 million T cells. Roughly 300 gigabases of sequencing data and around 80 million unique TCR sequences made up an early release that covered several hundred HLA-typed donors. Of the roughly 420 genotyped donors, less than 85% were placed in the genetic ancestry cluster associated with self-reported Caucasian donors. The study aimed to test whether signatures of past pathogen exposure could be identified by cataloging public T cell receptors. Using immunosequencing, the study profiled T cell repertoires from about 650 subjects and related those repertoires to cytomegalovirus serostatus. A separate validation cohort of 90 to 150 different subjects was used in addition to the 666-subject first cohort. To predict cytomegalovirus infection status, the study combined high-throughput TCR immunosequencing, statistical association of individual TCRs with disease status, and machine learning. In a later analysis, previously published TCR beta repertoires from some 640 donors were re-analyzed and high-resolution HLA genotyping was added so that TCR occurrence patterns could be studied. In the later analysis, no new phenotypic data were used to find candidate immune exposures; instead, reliance was placed on TCR beta sequences and their occurrence across donors. To decide whether each TCR beta V gene segment behaved as functional or pseudogenic, an earlier analysis of some 580 of the donors relied on high-throughput TCR beta sequencing. Donor age, sex, ethnicity and CMV serostatus were collected together with the repertoire data. In a later genetic analysis, genome-wide SNP genotypes for about 65% of the 666 donors were used, and that subset was treated as a discovery cohort. Every repertoire in the discovery cohort had been generated on one and the same sequencing platform. HLA typing included class I and class II loci at four-digit resolution. Typing coverage differed by locus: A, B, C, DRB1 and DQB1 were typed in about 629-630 donors, DQA1 in around 500, DPA1 in 600 to 610, and DPB1 in around 490. A handful of DR-DQ haplotypes were handled as single units for association and clustering because linkage in the cohort was strong. Among 398 genotyped donors of the cohort, an average of about 240,000 unique TCR beta nucleotide sequences were sequenced per donor, about a sixth of them non-productive.

Broad study findings and their caveats: While some public TCRs were present in many individuals, most TCR sequences turned up only very rarely across donors. In a later analysis, HLA-associated TCR beta chains showed more clonal expansion and lower generation probabilities than non-associated chains that were equally common. An earlier analysis of approximately 500 of the donors showed that most TCR beta V segments appeared in productive rearrangements either about 87% or about 30% of the time, which broadly matched IMGT annotations. A later analysis reported that several top co-occurrence clusters appeared linked to parvovirus B19, influenza, CMV and Epstein-Barr virus. According to a later analysis, most CMV-associated TCR beta chains appeared to be HLA-restricted, and the HLA associations seemed to be driven largely by CMV exposure. The classifier was reported to diagnose cytomegalovirus status with high specificity and sensitivity in both the original and validation cohorts. In vitro tests confirmed that a few of the cytomegalovirus-associated TCR beta chains recognize cytomegalovirus antigens. In a later genetic analysis, fewer N-insertions in productive TCRs were reported among donors in an Asian-associated ancestry cluster than the approximately 710-donor mean. According to the authors, the approach could potentially be generalized to other disease states and immunological phenotypes. Assigning TCR associations to individual alleles was difficult when HLA alleles, especially DR and DQ, strongly co-occurred. In a later genetic analysis, a missense DCLRE1C variant was associated with V-gene and J-gene trimming of TCR beta chains, and the association was replicated in an independent cohort. A further reported finding was that TCR beta sequences accurately predicted the HLA-A and HLA-B alleles for most subjects in the first cohort. The study gave a list of some 150 TCR beta chains associated with cytomegalovirus. CMV serostatus was the only immune exposure information available for the cohort. The cohort was sequenced for TCR beta chains only, and without alpha or paired-chain data the features that could be detected were limited. The sequencing pipeline was judged likely to have produced a cluster of highly shared sequence variants as a technical artifact. The presence/absence analyses assumed that sequencing depth was roughly uniform across donors, and that assumption may not be true. Linkage disequilibrium might explain the correlated functional status among segregating V segments, but an unknown experimental factor could not be ruled out. Because HLA typing was missing for some donors at each locus, association tests included only the typed subset. At a false discovery rate of 0.05, a later analysis linked roughly 17,000 TCR beta sequences to specific HLA alleles. Fewer than 20 rarely observed V segments, including chromosome 9 orphons, were excluded from the earlier analysis of a few hundred of the donors because counts were too low. The 87-base-pair reads could not distinguish some IMGT-functional V segments, including TRBV6-2 and TRBV6-3, so those segments were excluded. In a later analysis, TCR association rates were found to vary across HLA loci, with the most associated TCRs seen for DRB1 alleles and the fewest for HLA-C alleles.

Remarks on this clone: Its binding antigen is unknown.

V is pruned by 6 bases and J by 2 bases, leaving 4 bases of the junction without a gene match. Taken from the germline V gene (reference sequence), the CDR1 and CDR2 loops are LNHDA and SQIVND. The CDR3 measures 14 amino acids from cysteine to phenylalanine. CDR3 DNA is the only sequence kept; it has 42 bases, read in frame from the first base. Libraries were built with the immunoSEQ multiplex PCR assay. A mixture of 60 forward primers for TCR Vbeta segments and 13 reverse primers for TCR Jbeta segments was used in the multiplex PCR. The CDR3 region of rearranged TCR beta genes was amplified from genomic DNA with a multiplex PCR assay. Amplified TCR beta libraries were sequenced as 87-base-pair reads on the Illumina HiSeq System. The paper's data handling went like this. A later analysis tallied 75 million to 85 million unique TCR beta chains across the approximately 670 repertoires, and some 12 million of those chains were shared by two or more donors. Raw reads were error-corrected and collapsed into unique sequences with a nearest-neighbor algorithm that merged closely related sequences to remove PCR and sequencing errors. To assign V, D and J gene segments, CDR3 sequences were aligned to IMGT reference sequences. Each retained sequence needed at least a six-nucleotide match to both a V gene segment and a J gene segment. A rearrangement counted as productive if the CDR3 had no stop codons and remained in frame with V and J, and every other rearrangement counted as non-productive. Following IMGT convention, CDR3 was defined as the stretch from the second conserved V-encoded cysteine up to the conserved J-encoded phenylalanine. The earlier analysis of fewer than 750 of the donors excluded sequences that lacked an unambiguous match to a single V gene segment. In an earlier analysis of 450 to 750 of the donors, a V segment was called functional when productive rearrangements were above 56.7%, and segregating when the standard deviation between donors exceeded 5%. A statistical classification framework was built for diagnosing cytomegalovirus status from the catalog of TCR beta chain sequences. In a later analysis, V and J genes were assigned by comparing TCR nucleotide sequences against IMGT/GENE-DB human TR gene sequences. Using the TCRdist pipeline, a later analysis assigned CDR3 sequences along with most-parsimonious VDJ recombination scenarios. A later analysis defined each TCR beta chain by its CDR3 amino acid sequence plus V-gene family, and excluded reads lacking a unique V-gene family. As a way to deal with suspected cross-contamination and a sequencing artifact, a later analysis dropped under 600 nucleotide sequences that were highly shared and had low generation probability. In a later analysis, a clonal expansion index for each public chain was calculated from normalized within-repertoire ranks of inferred template counts. A later analysis computed generation probabilities with a VDJ recombination model fitted to out-of-frame rearrangements, and checked the results against IGoR. In a later analysis, TCR-TCR, TCR-HLA and TCR-CMV co-occurrence was scored with hypergeometric tests, and a repertoire-size bias correction was applied to TCR pairs. To estimate false discovery rates, a later analysis permuted the HLA or CMV assignments 20 times. In a later analysis, co-occurring TCRs were grouped with DBSCAN, and TCRdist sequence similarity was added when clustering was performed within HLA-allele-positive subsets. Co-occurrence clustering excluded repertoires with fewer than 30,000 or more than 120,000 public chains, plus five with anomalous nucleotide sharing. TCRdb holds this immuneACCESS table with in-frame rearrangements only. Some clones are missing; in checked studies, unresolved V genes explain under half, and the rest has no known cause. From that table come the V and J calls and clone size; the DNA was used to work out D and trimming. The table held for this sample gives approximately 170,000 clones. The ten largest clones add up to approximately 0.8% of the sample.

In total, 666 healthy bone marrow donors made up the cohort. Cohort members were all nominally healthy when sampled, although unrecorded immune exposures were likely present. The donor was CMV seropositive and belonged to the group of some 290 seropositive cohort members. A peripheral blood sample was provided by each donor, and peripheral blood mononuclear cells were used for TCR beta sequencing. Genomic DNA extraction from the blood cell samples was performed with the Qiagen DNeasy Blood Extraction Kit. The receptor comes from a young woman in good health and CMV-seropositive. The sample comprised PBMCs. The receptor chain draws on TRBV19 and TRBJ1-5, with 7 bases in between that match TRBD1. The DNA sequence reads TGTGCCAGTAGGACAGGGTTTGGCAATCAGCCCCAGCATTTT. It specifies CASRTGFGNQPQHF.